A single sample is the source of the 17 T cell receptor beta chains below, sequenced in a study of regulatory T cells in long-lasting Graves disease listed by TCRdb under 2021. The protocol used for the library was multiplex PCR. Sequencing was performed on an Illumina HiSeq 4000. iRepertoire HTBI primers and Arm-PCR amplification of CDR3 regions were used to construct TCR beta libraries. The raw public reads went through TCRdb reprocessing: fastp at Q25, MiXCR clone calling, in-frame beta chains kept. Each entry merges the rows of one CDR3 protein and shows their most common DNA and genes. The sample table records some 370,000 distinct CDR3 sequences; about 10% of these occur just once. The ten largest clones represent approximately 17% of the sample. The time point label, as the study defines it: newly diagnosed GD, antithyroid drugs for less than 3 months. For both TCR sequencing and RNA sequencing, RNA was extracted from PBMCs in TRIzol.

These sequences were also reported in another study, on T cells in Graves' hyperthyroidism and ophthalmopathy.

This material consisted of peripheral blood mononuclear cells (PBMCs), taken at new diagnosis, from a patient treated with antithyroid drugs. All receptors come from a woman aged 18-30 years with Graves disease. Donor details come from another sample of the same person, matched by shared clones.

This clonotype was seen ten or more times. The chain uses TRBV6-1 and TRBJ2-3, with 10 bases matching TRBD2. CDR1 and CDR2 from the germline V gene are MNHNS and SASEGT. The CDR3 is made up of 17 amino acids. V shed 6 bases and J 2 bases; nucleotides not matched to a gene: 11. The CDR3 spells CASSQYSLAGNTDTQYF. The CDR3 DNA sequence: TGTGCCAGCAGCCAATACTCACTAGCGGGGAACACAGATACGCAGTATTTT.

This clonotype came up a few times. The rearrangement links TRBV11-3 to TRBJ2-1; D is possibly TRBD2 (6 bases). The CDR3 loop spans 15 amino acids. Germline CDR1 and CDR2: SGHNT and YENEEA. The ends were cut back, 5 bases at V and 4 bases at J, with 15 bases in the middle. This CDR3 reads CASSEALRGYNEQFF. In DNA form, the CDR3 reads TGTGCCAGCAGCGAGGCACTGCGGGGTTACAATGAGCAGTTCTTC.

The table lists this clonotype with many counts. The CDR3 sequence: CASSRPRGYTNTGELFF. The CDR3, as DNA: TGTGCCAGCAGCCGCCCCCGGGGTTACACGAACACCGGGGAGCTGTTTTTT. The rearrangement links TRBV3-1 to TRBJ2-2; tentative D call: TRBD2 (5 bases). This CDR3 spans 17 amino acids. V lost 4 bases to trimming and J lost 0 bases, with 15 bases between them. Germline V gene data show CDR1 as LGHDT and CDR2 as YNNKEL (reference sequence).

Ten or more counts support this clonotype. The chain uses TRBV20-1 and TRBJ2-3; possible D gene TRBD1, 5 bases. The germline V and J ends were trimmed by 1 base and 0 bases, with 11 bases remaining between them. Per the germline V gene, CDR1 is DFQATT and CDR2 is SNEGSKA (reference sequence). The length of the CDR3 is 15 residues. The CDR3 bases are TGCAGTGCTAGAGTCGACAGCCCTAGCACAGATACGCAGTATTTT. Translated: CSARVDSPSTDTQYF.

The chain's CDR3 is CASSSAEVEYF. In DNA, the CDR3 is TGTGCCAGCAGCTCGGCGGAGGTGGAGTATTTT. The chain joins TRBV6-2 or TRBV6-3 to TRBJ2-3; maybe TRBD2 (5 bases). Trimming left V 6 bases short and J 13 bases short, with 14 bases between. The germline V gene encodes CDR1 MNHEY and CDR2 SVGEGT. The CDR3 contains 11 residues.

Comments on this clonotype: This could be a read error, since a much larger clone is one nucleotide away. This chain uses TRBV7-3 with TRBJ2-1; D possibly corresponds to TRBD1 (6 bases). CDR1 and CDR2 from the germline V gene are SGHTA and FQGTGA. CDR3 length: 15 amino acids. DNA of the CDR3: TGTGCCAGCAGCGTACGGGACAACTCCTACAATGAGCCGTTCTTC. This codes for CASSVRDNSYNEPFF. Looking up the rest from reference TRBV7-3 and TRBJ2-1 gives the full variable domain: GAGVSQTPSNKVTEKGKYVELRCDPISGHTALYWYRQSLGQGPEFLIYFQGTGAADDSGLPNDRFFAVRPEGSVSTLKIQRTERGDSAVYLCASSVRDNSYNEPFFGPGTRLTVL.

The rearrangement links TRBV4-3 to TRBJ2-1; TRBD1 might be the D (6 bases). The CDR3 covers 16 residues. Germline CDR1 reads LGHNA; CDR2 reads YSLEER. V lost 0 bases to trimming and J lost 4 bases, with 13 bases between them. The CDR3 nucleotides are TGCGCCAGCAGCCAAGATATACAGGGTCTGTACAATGAGCAGTTCTTC. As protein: CASSQDIQGLYNEQFF.

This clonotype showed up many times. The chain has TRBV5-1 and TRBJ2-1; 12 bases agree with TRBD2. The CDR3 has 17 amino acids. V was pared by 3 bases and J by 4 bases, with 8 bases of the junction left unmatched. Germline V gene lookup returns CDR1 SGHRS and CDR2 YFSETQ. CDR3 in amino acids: CASSSIPGTSGYNEQFF. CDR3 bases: TGCGCCAGCAGCTCGATTCCCGGGACTAGCGGGTACAATGAGCAGTTCTTC.

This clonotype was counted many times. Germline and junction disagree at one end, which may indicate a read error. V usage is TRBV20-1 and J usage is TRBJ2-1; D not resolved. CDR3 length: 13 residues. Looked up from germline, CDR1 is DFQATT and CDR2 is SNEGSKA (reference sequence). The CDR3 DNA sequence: TGCAGAGCTACCGGGTTGTGGGACAATGAGCAGTTCTTC. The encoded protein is CRATGLWDNEQFF.

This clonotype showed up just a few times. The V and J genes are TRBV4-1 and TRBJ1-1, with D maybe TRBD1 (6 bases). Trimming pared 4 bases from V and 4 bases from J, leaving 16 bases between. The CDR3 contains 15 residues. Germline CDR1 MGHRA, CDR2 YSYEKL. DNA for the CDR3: TGCGCCAGCAGCCCCTTCGGGGGGGCTGGCACTGAAGCTTTCTTT. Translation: CASSPFGGAGTEAFF.

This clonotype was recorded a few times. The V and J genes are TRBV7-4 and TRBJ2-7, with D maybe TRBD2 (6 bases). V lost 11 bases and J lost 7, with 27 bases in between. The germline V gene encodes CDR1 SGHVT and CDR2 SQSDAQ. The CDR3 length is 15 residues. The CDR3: CAYSYWGTPMREQYV. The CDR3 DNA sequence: TGTGCCTACTCCTATTGGGGGACTCCTATGAGGGAGCAGTACGTC.

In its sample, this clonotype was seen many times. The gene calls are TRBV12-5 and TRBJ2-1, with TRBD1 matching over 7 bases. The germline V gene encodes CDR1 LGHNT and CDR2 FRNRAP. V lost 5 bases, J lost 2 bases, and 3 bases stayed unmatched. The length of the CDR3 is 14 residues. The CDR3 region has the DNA TGTGCTAGTGGTGACGGGACAGCCTACAATGAGCAGTTCTTC. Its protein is CASGDGTAYNEQFF.

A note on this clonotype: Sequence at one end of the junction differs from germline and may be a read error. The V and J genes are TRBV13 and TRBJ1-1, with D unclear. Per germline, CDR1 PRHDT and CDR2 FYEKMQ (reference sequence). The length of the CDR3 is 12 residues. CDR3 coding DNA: TGTGCCAGCAGCCCCGCCTACACTGGAGCTTTCTTT. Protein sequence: CASSPAYTGAFF.

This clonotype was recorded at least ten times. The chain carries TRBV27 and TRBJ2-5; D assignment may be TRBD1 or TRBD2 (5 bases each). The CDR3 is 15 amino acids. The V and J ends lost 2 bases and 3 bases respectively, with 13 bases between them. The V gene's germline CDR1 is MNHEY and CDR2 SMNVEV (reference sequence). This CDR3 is CASSLVPGRKETQYF. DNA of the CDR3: TGTGCCAGCAGTTTAGTCCCGGGGCGGAAAGAGACCCAGTACTTC.

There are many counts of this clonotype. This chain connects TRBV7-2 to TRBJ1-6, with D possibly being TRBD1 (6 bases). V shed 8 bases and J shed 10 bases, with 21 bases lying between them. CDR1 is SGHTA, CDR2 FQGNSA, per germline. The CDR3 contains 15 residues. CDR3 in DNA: TGTGCCAGCCGCTCACTCACAGGGTTCAACTCACCCCTCCACTTT. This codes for CASRSLTGFNSPLHF.

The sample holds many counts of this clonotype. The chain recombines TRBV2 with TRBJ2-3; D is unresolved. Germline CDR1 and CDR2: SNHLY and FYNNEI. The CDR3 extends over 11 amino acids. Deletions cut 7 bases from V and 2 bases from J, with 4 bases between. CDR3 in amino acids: CASTPTDTQYF. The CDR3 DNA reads TGTGCCAGCACCCCCACAGATACGCAGTATTTT.

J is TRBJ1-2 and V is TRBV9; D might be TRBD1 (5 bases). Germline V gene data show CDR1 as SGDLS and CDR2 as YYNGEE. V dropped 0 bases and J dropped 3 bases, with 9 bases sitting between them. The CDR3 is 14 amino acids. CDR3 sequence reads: CASSVGSGDYGYTF. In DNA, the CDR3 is TGTGCCAGCAGCGTAGGATCGGGGGACTATGGCTACACCTTC.